This entry describes one T cell receptor beta chain. Its antigen is still unknown. These data come from a study of cytomegalovirus exposure and HLA in healthy donors. Whole-study findings and limits: Follow-up analysis later connected one missense variant in DCLRE1C with trimming of TCR beta V- and J-genes.

Germline CDR1 is SGHDN and CDR2 is FVKESK. CDR3 length equals 15 residues. V lost 1 base, J lost 2 bases, and 11 bases lay in between. Researchers ran the PCR with 60 Vbeta and 13 Jbeta primers. Sequenced by immunoSEQ multiplex PCR; TCRdb stores in-frame clones only, minus some. The table lists fewer than 200,000 clones, over 70% of them singletons. The material sequenced was PBMCs. This receptor was identified in a woman aged 30 to 39 in good health and CMV-seronegative. V and J are TRBV14 and TRBJ2-5, with D unclear. This chain's CDR3 is CASSQGWAVQETQYF. The CDR3, as DNA: TGTGCCAGCAGCCAAGGGTGGGCAGTTCAAGAGACCCAGTACTTC.